This TCR beta chain was sequenced in a study of T cells in Graves' hyperthyroidism and ophthalmopathy. The study, taken as a whole, reports: Most clonotypes expanded in thyroid above 0.001 were likewise present in blood.

The length of the CDR3 is 15 residues. V shed 4 bases, J shed 11 bases, and the junction held 13 bases outside the gene matches. Per germline, CDR1 SEHNR and CDR2 FQNEAQ (reference sequence). In regard to this clonotype: Its antigen is not identified.

The TCR beta CDR3 regions underwent amplification using RNA transcripts as the source. Using the HTBI primer set, a first-round RT-PCR was run on the TCR CDR3. TCRdb independently ran MiXCR on the multiplex PCR reads; one entry per CDR3 protein. The sample records around 690,000 distinct CDR3 sequences, around 16% being singletons. This chain joins TRBV7-9 and TRBJ1-1; 10 nucleotides match TRBD1. The sequenced material came from blood. This TCR was sampled from a man between 50 and 59 years old with Graves' hyperthyroidism. CDR3 loop: CASSSQDRGYGTAFF. The CDR3 DNA is TGTGCCAGCAGCTCCCAGGACAGGGGGTACGGTACGGCTTTCTTT.